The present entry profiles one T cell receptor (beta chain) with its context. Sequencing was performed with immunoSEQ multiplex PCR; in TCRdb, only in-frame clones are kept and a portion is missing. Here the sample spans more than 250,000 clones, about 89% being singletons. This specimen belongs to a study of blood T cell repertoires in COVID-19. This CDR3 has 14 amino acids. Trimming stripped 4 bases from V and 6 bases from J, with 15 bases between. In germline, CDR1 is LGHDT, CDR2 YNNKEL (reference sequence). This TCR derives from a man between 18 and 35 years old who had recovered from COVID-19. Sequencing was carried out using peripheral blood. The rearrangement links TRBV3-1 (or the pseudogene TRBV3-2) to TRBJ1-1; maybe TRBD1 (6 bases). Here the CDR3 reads CASSLWTDTSEAFF. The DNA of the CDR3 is TGTGCCAGCAGCCTTTGGACAGACACTTCTGAAGCTTTCTTT.